The following is a T cell receptor (beta chain) sequence with its context. Its antigen is currently unknown. Positively selected for CCR7, the CD45RO-negative cells used as naive CD8 cells excluded terminally differentiated effector memory CD45RA+ cells. Germline CDR1 MDHEN, CDR2 SYDVKM. This CDR3 is built from 21 residues. Trimming shortened V by 5 bases and J by 4 bases, and 32 bases separated the two germline ends. Sequenced by immunoSEQ multiplex PCR; TCRdb stores in-frame clones only, minus some. Of about 800,000 clones listed, 96% are singletons. The data derive from a study of shared clonotypes between healthy human individuals. At the level of the study: The cohort had two women and three men, ages 18 to 49.

Study findings and constraints: Rarefaction curves obtained for sorted subsets showed sequencing incomplete despite large depth. All-four-donor shared clonotypes had higher generation probabilities than non-shared clonotypes did. Only blood was sampled, and tissue TCR repertoires likely differ from blood ones.

Sequenced: naive CD8+ T cells sorted from blood. The chain is built from TRBV28 and TRBJ1-4, with D maybe TRBD1 (5 bases). This clonotype was sampled from a man aged 25-40 years in good health. The CDR3 here is CASSIRQNFLGTERHNEKLFF. Written as DNA, the CDR3 is TGTGCCAGCAGTATCCGACAGAATTTTCTGGGGACGGAGAGACATAATGAAAAACTGTTTTTT.